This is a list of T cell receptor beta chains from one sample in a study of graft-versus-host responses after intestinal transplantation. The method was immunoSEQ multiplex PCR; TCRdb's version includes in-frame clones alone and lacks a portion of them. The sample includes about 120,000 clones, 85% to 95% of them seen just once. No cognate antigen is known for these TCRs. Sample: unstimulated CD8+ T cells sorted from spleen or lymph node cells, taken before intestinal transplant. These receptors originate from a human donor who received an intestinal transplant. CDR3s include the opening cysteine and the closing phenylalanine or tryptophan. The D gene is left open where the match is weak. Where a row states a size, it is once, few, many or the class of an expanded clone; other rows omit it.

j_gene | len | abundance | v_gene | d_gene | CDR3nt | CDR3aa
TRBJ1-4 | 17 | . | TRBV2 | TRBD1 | TGTGCCAGCTCCTTTGAATCTACAGGGGGCATGTCTGAAAAACTGTTTTTT | CASSFESTGGMSEKLFF
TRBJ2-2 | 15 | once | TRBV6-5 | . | TGTGCCAGCAGTTACAGTAGCGTGAACACCGGGGAGCTGTTTTTT | CASSYSSVNTGELFF
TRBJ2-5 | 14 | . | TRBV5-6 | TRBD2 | TGTGCCAGCAGCCCGGGACTAGCGAAAGAGACCCAGTACTTC | CASSPGLAKETQYF
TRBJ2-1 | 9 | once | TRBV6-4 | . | TGTGCCAGCAGTGATCAAGCGTTCTTC | CASSDQAFF
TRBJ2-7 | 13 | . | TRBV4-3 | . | TGCGCCAGCAGCCAAGGAGGGGTCTACGAGCAGTACTTC | CASSQGGVYEQYF
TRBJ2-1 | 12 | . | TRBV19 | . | TGTGCCAGTAGTATCGATCCTAGGCACCAGTTCTTC | CASSIDPRHQFF
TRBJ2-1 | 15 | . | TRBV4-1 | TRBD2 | TGCGCCAGCAGCCTACTAGCGGGAGGGTCCAATGAGCAGTTCTTC | CASSLLAGGSNEQFF
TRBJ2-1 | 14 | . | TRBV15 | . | TGTGCCACCAGCAGAGATCGAGGGAGTAATGAGCAGTTCTTC | CATSRDRGSNEQFF
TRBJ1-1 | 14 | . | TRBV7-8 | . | TGTGCCAGCAGCTTAGCCTATGGGGACACTGAAGCTTTCTTT | CASSLAYGDTEAFF
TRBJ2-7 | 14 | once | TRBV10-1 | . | TGCGCCAGCAGTGATAAAGGAAGGGGCTACGAGCAGTACTTC | CASSDKGRGYEQYF
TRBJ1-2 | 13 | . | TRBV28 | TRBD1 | TGTGCCAGCAGCCCTTCGACAGGGGATGGCTACACCTTC | CASSPSTGDGYTF
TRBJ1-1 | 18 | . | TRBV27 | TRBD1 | TGTGCCAGCAGTTCCCTGACAGGGAACATGAACATGAACACTGAAGCTTTCTTT | CASSSLTGNMNMNTEAFF
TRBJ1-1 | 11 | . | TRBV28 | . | TGTGCCAGCAGTTTGGGGGTTGGAGCTTTCTTT | CASSLGVGAFF
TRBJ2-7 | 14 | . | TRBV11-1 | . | TGTGCCAGCAGCTTAGCAGGGGGAAAAAAGGAGCAGTACTTC | CASSLAGGKKEQYF
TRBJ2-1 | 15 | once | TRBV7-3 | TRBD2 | TGTGCCAGCAGCTTAATAGCGGGAATCTACAATGAGCAGTTCTTC | CASSLIAGIYNEQFF
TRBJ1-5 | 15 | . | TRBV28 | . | TGTGCCAGCAGTAATGACAGGCTCAGCAATCAGCCCCAGCATTTT | CASSNDRLSNQPQHF
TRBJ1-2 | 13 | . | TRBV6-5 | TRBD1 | TGTGCCAGCAGTCCCGGGCAGGGGGATGGCTACACCTTC | CASSPGQGDGYTF
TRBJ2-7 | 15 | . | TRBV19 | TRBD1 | TGTGCCAGTAGTATAGGCCCCGGGACAGCCTACGAGCAGTACTTC | CASSIGPGTAYEQYF
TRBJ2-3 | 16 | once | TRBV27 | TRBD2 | TGTGCCAGCAGAACCCCGGGACTAGTGAAGGCAGATACGCAGTATTTT | CASRTPGLVKADTQYF
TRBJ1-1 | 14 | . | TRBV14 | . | TGTGCCAGCAGCCACTTAGGGGGGAACACTGAAGCTTTCTTT | CASSHLGGNTEAFF
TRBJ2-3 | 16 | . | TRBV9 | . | TGTGCCAGCAGCTTCCAGGGAGTCGAGCGCACAGATACGCAGTATTTT | CASSFQGVERTDTQYF
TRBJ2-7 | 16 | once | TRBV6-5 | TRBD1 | TGTGCCAGCAGTTCCGGGACAGGGGTCCCGTTACTCGAGCAGTACTTC | CASSSGTGVPLLEQYF